The 10 T cell receptor beta chains below come from one sample, sequenced in a study of shared clonotypes between healthy human individuals. Assay: immunoSEQ multiplex PCR; the TCRdb copy retains only in-frame clones and omits some. The sample has approximately 1,500,000 clones; roughly 96% are singletons. The sequenced sample was naive CD4+ T cells sorted from blood. Subset indicated: CD45RA+ positively selected. These receptors were obtained from a man aged 30 to 45 in good health.

J is TRBJ2-6 and V is TRBV5-1; D is unresolved. The germline gives CDR1 SGHRS, CDR2 YFSETQ. Trimming left V 0 bases short and J 0 bases short, with 4 bases between. The CDR3 sequence is 15 residues long. The CDR3 spells CASSLESSGANVLTF. Written as DNA, the CDR3 is TGCGCCAGCAGCTTGGAAAGCTCTGGGGCCAACGTCCTGACTTTC. The full variable domain, in which reference TRBV5-1 and TRBJ2-6 provide the parts outside the CDR3, is KAGVTQTPRYLIKTRGQQVTLSCSPISGHRSVSWYQQTPGQGLQFLFEYFSETQRNKGNFPGRFSGRQFSNSRSEMNVSTLELGDSALYLCASSLESSGANVLTFGAGSRLTVL.

The chain uses TRBV7-7 and TRBJ1-3; D not resolved. Per germline, CDR1 SSHAT and CDR2 FNYEAQ (reference sequence). The CDR3 is made up of 14 amino acids. V dropped 1 base and J dropped 0 bases, with 4 bases sitting between them. CDR3 in amino acids: CASSLGYSGNTIYF. In DNA, the CDR3 is TGTGCCAGCAGCTTAGGATACTCTGGAAACACCATATATTTT.

The gene calls are TRBV7-9 and TRBJ2-1; 9 positions agree with TRBD1. The J segment lost 4 bases and the V segment lost 5 bases, leaving 12 bases of the junction unmatched. Germline V lookup: CDR1 SEHNR, CDR2 FQNEAQ (reference sequence). The CDR3 length is 17 residues. The CDR3 loop reads CASSNPVRTGVYNEQFF. CDR3 bases: TGTGCCAGCAGCAATCCGGTCCGGACAGGGGTTTACAATGAGCAGTTCTTC.

The genes are TRBV12-5 and TRBJ2-1; D gene unclear. The CDR3 runs to 16 residues. CDR1 is LGHNT and CDR2 is FRNRAP in the germline V gene. V was cut by 2 bases and J by 9 bases, with 20 bases left in between. CDR3 protein: CASGLLVSGLLGEQFF. The CDR3 nucleotides read TGTGCTAGTGGTTTGTTAGTTTCTGGCCTCTTAGGTGAGCAGTTCTTC.

This chain joins TRBV5-5 and TRBJ2-5; 7 nucleotides line up with TRBD1. This CDR3 has 17 residues. V was pared by 4 bases and J by 5 bases, with 17 bases of the junction left unmatched. Germline CDR1 is SGHKS and CDR2 is YYEKEE (reference sequence). CDR3 DNA: TGTGCCAGCAGCCGTATGACTGGGACAGCCGGAGTTGAGACCCAGTACTTC. This gives the protein CASSRMTGTAGVETQYF.

The rearrangement uses TRBV5-1 and TRBJ2-2; TRBD1 or TRBD2 may be the D gene (5 bases each). V was trimmed by 0 bases and J by 8 bases, leaving 23 bases between them. Germline loops: CDR1 SGHRS, CDR2 YFSETQ. This CDR3 contains 18 residues. This CDR3 is CASSLVGRLDSRNGELFF. DNA for the CDR3: TGCGCCAGCAGCTTGGTGGGGCGGCTGGACTCCCGGAATGGGGAGCTGTTTTTT.

On this clone: Additional DNA sequences in this sample encode the identical CDR3. CDR3 protein: CASSRTGSSYNEQFF. The CDR3 bases are TGTGCCAGCAGTCGGACAGGAAGCTCCTACAATGAGCAGTTCTTC. This rearrangement joins TRBV6-5 to TRBJ2-1, with TRBD1 matching 7 bases. CDR1 and CDR2 (germline): MNHEY, SVGAGI. The CDR3 runs to 15 residues. V shed 5 bases and J 0 bases; nucleotides not matched to a gene: 4.

V usage is TRBV19 and J usage is TRBJ2-7; 8 bases agree with TRBD1. This CDR3 has 17 amino acids. Germline V gene sequence: CDR1 LNHDA, CDR2 SQIVND (reference sequence). V was pared by 4 bases and J by 2 bases, with 13 bases of the junction left unmatched. The CDR3 nucleotides are TGTGCCAGTAGTACCAGACAGGGGACCCAGGGAACCTACGAGCAGTACTTC. Its protein product is CASSTRQGTQGTYEQYF. Supplemented by reference TRBV19 and TRBJ2-7, the full variable domain reads DGGITQSPKYLFRKEGQNVTLSCEQNLNHDAMYWYRQDPGQGLRLIYYSQIVNDFQKGDIAEGYSVSREKKESFPLTVTSAQKNPTAFYLCASSTRQGTQGTYEQYFGPGTRLTVT.

The chain has TRBV6-6 and TRBJ1-2; the D gene is possibly TRBD1 (5 bases). The CDR3 extends over 14 amino acids. The V gene lost 4 bases and the J gene lost 1 base, with 10 bases spanning the gap. Germline CDR1 MNHNY, CDR2 SVGAGI (reference sequence). DNA for the CDR3: TGTGCCAGCAGTTTCGGGGCAGTTAACTATGGCTACACCTTC. It is translated as CASSFGAVNYGYTF.

The V call is TRBV7-2, the J call TRBJ2-5, with TRBD2 matching 8 bases. The V gene's germline CDR1 is SGHTA and CDR2 FQGNSA. The CDR3 sequence is 13 residues long. V shed 3 bases, J shed 5 bases, and the junction held 2 bases outside the gene matches. Here the CDR3 reads CASSFPGGETQYF. The CDR3 DNA reads as TGTGCCAGCAGCTTCCCGGGGGGGGAGACCCAGTACTTC.